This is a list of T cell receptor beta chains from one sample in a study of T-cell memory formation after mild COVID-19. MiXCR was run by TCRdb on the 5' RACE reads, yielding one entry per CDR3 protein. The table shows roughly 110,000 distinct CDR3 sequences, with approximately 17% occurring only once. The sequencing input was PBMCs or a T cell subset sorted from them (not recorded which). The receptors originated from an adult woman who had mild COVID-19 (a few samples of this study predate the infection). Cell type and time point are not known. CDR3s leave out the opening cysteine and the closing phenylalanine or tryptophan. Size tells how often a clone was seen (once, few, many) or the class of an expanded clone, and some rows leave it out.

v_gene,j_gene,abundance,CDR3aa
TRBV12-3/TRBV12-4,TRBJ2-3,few,ASSLTGGPDTQY
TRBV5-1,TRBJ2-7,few,ASTSLAAPSYEQY
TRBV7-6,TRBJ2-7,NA,ASSPNGVRSYEQY
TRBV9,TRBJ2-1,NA,ASSVDGDAGGIGNEQF
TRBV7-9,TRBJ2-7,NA,ASRVSTGTSPYEQY
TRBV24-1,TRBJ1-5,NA,ATSEPDRNSNQPQH
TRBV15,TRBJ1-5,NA,ATSEERGSNQPQH
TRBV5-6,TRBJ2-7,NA,ASSFSGSSYEQY
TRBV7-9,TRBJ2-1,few,ASSLQAPEQF
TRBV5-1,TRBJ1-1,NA,ASSLFQGTNTEAF
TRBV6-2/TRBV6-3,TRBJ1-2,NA,ASSYGGQDT
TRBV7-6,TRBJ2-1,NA,ASSLDLTGLAGAYNEQF
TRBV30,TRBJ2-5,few,AWSRSPHRGPLTPGETQY
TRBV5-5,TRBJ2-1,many,ASSLVFGDNEQF
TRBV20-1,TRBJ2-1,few,SAPLGVEQF
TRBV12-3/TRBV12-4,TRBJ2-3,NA,ASSPELVADTQY
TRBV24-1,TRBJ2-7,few,ATSLGQGARGEQY
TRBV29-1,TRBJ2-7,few,SVEYGSPYEQY
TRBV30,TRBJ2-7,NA,AWSEGWAYEQY
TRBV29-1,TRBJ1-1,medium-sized,SPGGYTEAF
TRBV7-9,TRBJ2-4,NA,ASSFGQGERNIQY
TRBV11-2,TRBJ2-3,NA,ASSLRSGGGPDTQY
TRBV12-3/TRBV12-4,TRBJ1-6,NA,ASSWGGGDSLLH
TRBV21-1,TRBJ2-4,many,ASSKSGVGLAGIRAKNIQY
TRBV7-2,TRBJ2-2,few,ASSSLAGSNTGELF
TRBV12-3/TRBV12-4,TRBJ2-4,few,ATGTGVNIQY
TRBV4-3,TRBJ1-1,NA,ASSQDVGYTEAF
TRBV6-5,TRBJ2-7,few,ASSGQAGGPHEQY
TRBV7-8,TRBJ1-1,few,ASSLLSGAPAAF
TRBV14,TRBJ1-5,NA,ASSPTGSYGPQH
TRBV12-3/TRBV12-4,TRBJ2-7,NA,ASSRAAGWSYEQY
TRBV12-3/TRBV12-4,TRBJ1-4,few,ASSSIGQGALDEKLF
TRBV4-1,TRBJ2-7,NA,ASSQAGATYEQY
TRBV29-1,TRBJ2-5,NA,STIQGGETQY
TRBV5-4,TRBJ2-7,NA,ASSRGQSTLEQY
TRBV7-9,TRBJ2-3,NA,ASRPRLAGGSASTDTQY
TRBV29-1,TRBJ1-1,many,SVTRSTEAF
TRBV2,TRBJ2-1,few,ASSSPGEGWNEQF
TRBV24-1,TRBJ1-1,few,ATSDEGPGTEAF
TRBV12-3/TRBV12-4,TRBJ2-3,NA,ASSLVGLAYTDTQY
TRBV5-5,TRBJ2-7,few,ASSLDRSAYEQY
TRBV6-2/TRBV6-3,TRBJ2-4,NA,ASINGGSTNIQY
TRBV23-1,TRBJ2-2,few,ASSQPAGGTGELF
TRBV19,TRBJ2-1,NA,ASSIGGAPYNEQF
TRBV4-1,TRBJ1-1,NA,ASSQERYRVLRRNTEAF
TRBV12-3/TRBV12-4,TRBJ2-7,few,ASSLVQGAYEQY
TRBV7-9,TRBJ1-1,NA,ASSSPAERDTEAF
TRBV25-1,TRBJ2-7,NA,ASSESLNEQY
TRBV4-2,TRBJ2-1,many,ASSHSIGYNEQF
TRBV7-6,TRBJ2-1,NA,ASSLDSPLISYNEQF
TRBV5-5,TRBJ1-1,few,ASSLSDSRNTEAF
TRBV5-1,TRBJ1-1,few,ASRRGTEAF
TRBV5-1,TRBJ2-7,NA,ASSPGDLSSEQY
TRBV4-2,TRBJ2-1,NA,ASSQDLRTSTRSSYNEQF
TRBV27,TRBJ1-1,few,ASSTLRDRGRNTEAF